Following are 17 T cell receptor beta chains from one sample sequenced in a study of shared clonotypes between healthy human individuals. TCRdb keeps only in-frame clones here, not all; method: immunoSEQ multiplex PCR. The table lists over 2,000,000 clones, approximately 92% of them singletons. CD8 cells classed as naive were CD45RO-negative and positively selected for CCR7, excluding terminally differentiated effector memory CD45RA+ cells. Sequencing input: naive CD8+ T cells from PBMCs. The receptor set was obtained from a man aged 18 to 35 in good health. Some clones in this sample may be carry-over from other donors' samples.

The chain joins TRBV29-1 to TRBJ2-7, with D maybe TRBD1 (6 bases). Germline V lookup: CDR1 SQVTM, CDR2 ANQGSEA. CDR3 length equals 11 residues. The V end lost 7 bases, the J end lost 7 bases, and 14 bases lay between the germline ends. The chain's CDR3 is CSARTGWEQYF. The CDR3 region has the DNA TGCAGCGCCCGAACAGGGTGGGAGCAGTACTTC.

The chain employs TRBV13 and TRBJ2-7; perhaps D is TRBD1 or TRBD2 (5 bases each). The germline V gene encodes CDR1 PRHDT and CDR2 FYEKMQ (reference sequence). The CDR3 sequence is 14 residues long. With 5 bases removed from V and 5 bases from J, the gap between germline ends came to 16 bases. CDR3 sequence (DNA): TGTGCCAGCAGCCCCCCAGGGACGTTTCACGAGCAGTACTTC. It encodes CASSPPGTFHEQYF.

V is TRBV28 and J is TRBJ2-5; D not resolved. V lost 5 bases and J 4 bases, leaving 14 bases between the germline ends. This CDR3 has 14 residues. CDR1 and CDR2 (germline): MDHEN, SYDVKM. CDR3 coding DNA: TGTGCCAGCAGTCCCAACCGACTCACAGAGACCCAGTACTTC. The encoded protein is CASSPNRLTETQYF. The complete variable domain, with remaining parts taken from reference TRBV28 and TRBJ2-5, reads DVKVTQSSRYLVKRTGEKVFLECVQDMDHENMFWYRQDPGLGLRLIYFSYDVKMKEKGDIPEGYSVSREKKERFSLILESASTNQTSMYLCASSPNRLTETQYFGPGTRLLVL.

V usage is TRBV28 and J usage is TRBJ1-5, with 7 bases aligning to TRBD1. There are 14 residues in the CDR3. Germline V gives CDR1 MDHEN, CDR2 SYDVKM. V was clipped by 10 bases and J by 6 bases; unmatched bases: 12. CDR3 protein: CAITIQGLGQPQHF. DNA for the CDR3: TGTGCCATCACCATACAGGGGTTGGGTCAGCCCCAGCATTTT.

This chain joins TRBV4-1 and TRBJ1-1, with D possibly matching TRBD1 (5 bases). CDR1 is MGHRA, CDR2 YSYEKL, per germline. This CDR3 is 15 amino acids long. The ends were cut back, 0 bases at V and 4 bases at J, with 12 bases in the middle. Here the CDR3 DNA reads TGCGCCAGCAGCCAAGACCCATTGGGGGGCACTGAAGCTTTCTTT. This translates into CASSQDPLGGTEAFF.

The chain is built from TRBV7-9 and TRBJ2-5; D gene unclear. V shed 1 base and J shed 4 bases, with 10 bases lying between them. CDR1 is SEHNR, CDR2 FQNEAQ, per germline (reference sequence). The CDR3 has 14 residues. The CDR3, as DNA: TGTGCCAGCAGCTTAGTCGCCCTCTCAGAGACCCAGTACTTC. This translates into CASSLVALSETQYF.

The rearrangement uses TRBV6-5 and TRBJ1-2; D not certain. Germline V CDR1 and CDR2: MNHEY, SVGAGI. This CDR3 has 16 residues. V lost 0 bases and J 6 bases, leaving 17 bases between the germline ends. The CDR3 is CASSYSDLGVLDGYTF. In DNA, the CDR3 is TGTGCCAGCAGTTACTCCGATCTCGGGGTTTTGGATGGCTACACCTTC.

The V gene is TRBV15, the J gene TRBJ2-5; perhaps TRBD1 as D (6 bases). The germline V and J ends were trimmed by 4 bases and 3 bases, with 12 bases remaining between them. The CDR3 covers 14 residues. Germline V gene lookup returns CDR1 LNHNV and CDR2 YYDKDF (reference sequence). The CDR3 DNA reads TGTGCCACCAGCACCCGGGACACCGAAGAGACCCAGTACTTC. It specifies CATSTRDTEETQYF.

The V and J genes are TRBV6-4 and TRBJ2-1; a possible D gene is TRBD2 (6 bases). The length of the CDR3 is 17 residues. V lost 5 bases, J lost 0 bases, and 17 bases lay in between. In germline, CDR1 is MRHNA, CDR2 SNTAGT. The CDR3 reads CASSKRGSGSSYNEQFF. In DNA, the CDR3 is TGTGCCAGCAGTAAACGCGGTAGCGGCAGCTCCTACAATGAGCAGTTCTTC.

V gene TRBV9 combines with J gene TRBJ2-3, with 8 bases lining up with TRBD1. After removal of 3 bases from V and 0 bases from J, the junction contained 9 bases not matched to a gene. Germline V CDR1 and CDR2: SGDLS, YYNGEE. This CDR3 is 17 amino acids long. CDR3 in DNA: TGTGCCAGCAGCGACCCTCGCGGGACAGGAAGCACAGATACGCAGTATTTT. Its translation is CASSDPRGTGSTDTQYF.

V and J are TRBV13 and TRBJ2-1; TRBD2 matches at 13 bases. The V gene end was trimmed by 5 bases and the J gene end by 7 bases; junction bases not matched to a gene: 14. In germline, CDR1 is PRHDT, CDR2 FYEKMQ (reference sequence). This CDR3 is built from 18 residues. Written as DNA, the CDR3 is TGTGCCAGCAGCCCCCCAGGACTAGCGGGAGCGGGGGTGAATGAGCAGTTCTTC. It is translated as CASSPPGLAGAGVNEQFF.

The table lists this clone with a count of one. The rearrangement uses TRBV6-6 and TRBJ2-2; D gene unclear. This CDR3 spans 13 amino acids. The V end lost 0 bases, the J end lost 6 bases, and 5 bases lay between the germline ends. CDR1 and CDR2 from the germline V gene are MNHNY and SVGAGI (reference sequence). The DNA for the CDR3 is TGTGCCAGCAGTTACTCTGTAGCCGGGGAGCTGTTTTTT. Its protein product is CASSYSVAGELFF.

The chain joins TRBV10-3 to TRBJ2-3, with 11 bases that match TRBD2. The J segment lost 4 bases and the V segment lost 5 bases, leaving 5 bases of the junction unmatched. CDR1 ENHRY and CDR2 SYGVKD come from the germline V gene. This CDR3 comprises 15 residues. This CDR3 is CAISSSGRKADTQYF. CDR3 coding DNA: TGTGCCATCAGTTCTAGCGGGAGGAAGGCAGATACGCAGTATTTT.

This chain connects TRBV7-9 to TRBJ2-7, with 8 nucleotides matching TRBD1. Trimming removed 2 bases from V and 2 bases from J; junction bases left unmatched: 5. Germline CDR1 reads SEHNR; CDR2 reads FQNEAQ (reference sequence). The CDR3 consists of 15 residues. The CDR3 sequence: CASSLTTGATYEQYF. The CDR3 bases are TGTGCCAGCAGCTTAACGACAGGGGCCACCTACGAGCAGTACTTC.

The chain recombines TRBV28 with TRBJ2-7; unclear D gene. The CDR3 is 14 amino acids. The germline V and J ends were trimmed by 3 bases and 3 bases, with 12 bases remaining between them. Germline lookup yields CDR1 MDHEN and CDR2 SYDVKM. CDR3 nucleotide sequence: TGTGCCAGCAGTTTCGCTCCCGCGAGCTACGAGCAGTACTTC. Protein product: CASSFAPASYEQYF.

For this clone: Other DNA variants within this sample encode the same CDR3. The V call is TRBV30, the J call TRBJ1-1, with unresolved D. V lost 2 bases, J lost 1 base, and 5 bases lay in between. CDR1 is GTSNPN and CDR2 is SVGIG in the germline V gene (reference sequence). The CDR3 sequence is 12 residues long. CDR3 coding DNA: TGTGCCTGGAGTTTGGGGAACACTGAAGCTTTCTTT. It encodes CAWSLGNTEAFF.

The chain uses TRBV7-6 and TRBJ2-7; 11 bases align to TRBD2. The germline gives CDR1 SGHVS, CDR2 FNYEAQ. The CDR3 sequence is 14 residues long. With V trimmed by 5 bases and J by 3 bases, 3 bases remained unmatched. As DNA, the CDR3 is TGTGCCAGCAGCCGACTAGCGGGGAACTACGAGCAGTACTTC. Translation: CASSRLAGNYEQYF.